This TCR beta chain was sequenced in a study of shared clonotypes between healthy human individuals. Overall study findings and caveats: Relative to memory subsets, naive subsets generally showed larger estimated richness.

As defined, naive CD8 cells were CD45RO-negative and positively selected for CCR7, with terminally differentiated effector memory CD45RA+ cells excluded. The method was immunoSEQ multiplex PCR; TCRdb's version includes in-frame clones alone and lacks a portion of them. The profile shows about 2 million clones, about 95% of them singletons. Comment on this clone: Its antigen is still unknown.

Input material: naive CD8+ T cells sorted from blood. The clonotype originates from a young man in good health.

CDR3 DNA sequence: TGTGCCAGCAGCCTACTTAAGGTCTACAATGAGCAGTTCTTC. Translating it yields CASSLLKVYNEQFF. The genes are TRBV7-2 and TRBJ2-1, with D hard to call. V was cut by 5 bases and J by 3 bases, with 11 bases left in between. The CDR3 runs 14 residues. Looked up from germline, CDR1 is SGHTA and CDR2 is FQGNSA.